This is a list of T cell receptor beta chains from one sample in a study of beta chain features in type 1 diabetes. The table came from immunoSEQ multiplex PCR; TCRdb's copy has only in-frame clones and leaves some out. Altogether 300,000 to 400,000 clones are present, about 11% being singletons, with the ten largest covering roughly 0.016%. Sequencing was performed on naive CD4+ T cells from blood. These receptor sequences come from a woman in her 30s in good health. Each CDR3 is given with its conserved first and last residue. D genes are given only for firm matches. The size field is filled for only some rows; it gives once, few, many or a size class.

V gene,clone size,D gene,J gene,CDR3 DNA,CDR3 protein
TRBV12-5,.,.,TRBJ2-5,TGTGCTAGTGGTTTGGGACAGGCGAACCTACAAGAGACCCAGTACTTC,CASGLGQANLQETQYF
TRBV25-1,.,TRBD1,TRBJ1-5,TGTGCCAGCAGTGGACAGGGGTGGAATCAGCCCCAGCATTTT,CASSGQGWNQPQHF
TRBV27,few,.,TRBJ2-3,TGTGCCAGCAGTTTATGGCCCGTCACAGATACGCAGTATTTT,CASSLWPVTDTQYF
TRBV19,.,.,TRBJ1-2,TGTGCCAGTAGTATGCGGGGGGATGGCTACACCTTC,CASSMRGDGYTF
TRBV27,.,.,TRBJ2-6,TGTGCCAGCAGTCAGGGTGCTGGGGCCAACGTCCTGACTTTC,CASSQGAGANVLTF
TRBV12-5,few,.,TRBJ2-1,TGTGCTAGTGGTTTGGGTGGAGGGATGGGTGCTTACAATGAGCAGTTCTTC,CASGLGGGMGAYNEQFF
TRBV6-1,.,TRBD1,TRBJ1-1,TGTGCCAGCAGTGCTTCTCGACAGGGTGTTACTGAAGCTTTCTTT,CASSASRQGVTEAFF
TRBV4-3,.,.,TRBJ1-2,TGCGCCAGCAGCCAAGATCGGCAGGGTAACTATGGCTACACCTTC,CASSQDRQGNYGYTF
TRBV2,.,TRBD2,TRBJ2-1,TGTGCCAGCAGTGAAAGGGGCTCCCGGGAGGTATATGAGCAGTTCTTC,CASSERGSREVYEQFF
TRBV6-5,few,TRBD1,TRBJ1-2,TGTGCCAGCAGTAAAGACAGGGAATCTAACTATGGCTACACCTTC,CASSKDRESNYGYTF
TRBV27,few,.,TRBJ2-7,TGTGCCAGCAGTATGGACAGTTACTCCTACGAGCAGTACTTC,CASSMDSYSYEQYF
TRBV19,.,.,TRBJ1-5,TGTGCCAGTAGTAAGGGGCAGGGATACAATCAGCCCCAGCATTTT,CASSKGQGYNQPQHF
TRBV7-8,.,TRBD1,TRBJ2-7,TGTGCCAGCAGCTTAGCCGGGACAGGGATTTACGAGCAGTACTTC,CASSLAGTGIYEQYF
TRBV29-1,few,TRBD2,TRBJ2-5,TGCAGCGCTGGGACTAGCGGGAGCGAGACCCAGTACTTC,CSAGTSGSETQYF
TRBV5-1,.,TRBD1,TRBJ1-2,TGCGCCAGCACCTTCGGGACAGGGGGGAATGGCTACACCTTC,CASTFGTGGNGYTF
TRBV6-5,few,TRBD2,TRBJ2-1,TGTGCCAGCAGTTCCCCAAGACTAGCGAATTACAATGAGCAGTTCTTC,CASSSPRLANYNEQFF
TRBV5-4,.,.,TRBJ1-4,TGTGCCAGCAGCTCAGGACTTAATGAAAAACTGTTTTTT,CASSSGLNEKLFF
TRBV2,.,TRBD2,TRBJ2-3,TGTGCCAGCTTAGGACTAGCGGGGTTCACAGATACGCAGTATTTT,CASLGLAGFTDTQYF
TRBV7-2,few,.,TRBJ2-3,TGTGCCAGCAGCTTAGGACAGCACACAGATACGCAGTATTTT,CASSLGQHTDTQYF
TRBV28,.,TRBD1,TRBJ2-7,TGTGCCAGCAGTTTTTCCGGGACAGGGGGCTACGAGCAGTACTTC,CASSFSGTGGYEQYF
TRBV7-3,.,TRBD2,TRBJ2-1,TGTGCCAGCAGCCCCTCCCTAGCGGGAGATAATGAGCAGTTCTTC,CASSPSLAGDNEQFF
TRBV29-1,.,.,TRBJ1-5,TGCAGCGTTGGACAGTCCTTAAATCAGCCCCAGCATTTT,CSVGQSLNQPQHF
TRBV7-7,few,TRBD2,TRBJ2-5,TGTGCTAGCAGAAGACTAGCGGAGCAAGAGACCCAGTACTTC,CASRRLAEQETQYF
TRBV28,.,TRBD1,TRBJ1-2,TGTGCCAGCAGTTCCGGACAGGGAGACCATGGCTACACCTTC,CASSSGQGDHGYTF
TRBV7-9,.,.,TRBJ1-1,TGTGCCAGCAGCGCGCAGGGGAACACTGAAGCTTTCTTT,CASSAQGNTEAFF
TRBV7-9,.,TRBD1,TRBJ1-4,TGTGCCAGCAGCTTAGCCGAGACAGGGGGTGAAAAACTGTTTTTT,CASSLAETGGEKLFF
TRBV25-1,.,.,TRBJ1-5,TGTGCCAGCAGTGATCAGAATCAGCCCCAGCATTTT,CASSDQNQPQHF
TRBV27,.,.,TRBJ2-2,TGTGCCAGCAGTTTAGGGGGGACCGGGGAGCTGTTTTTT,CASSLGGTGELFF
TRBV6-6,.,.,TRBJ2-3,TGTGCCAGCAGTTTCCGTGCAGATACGCAGTATTTT,CASSFRADTQYF
TRBV7-2,.,.,TRBJ2-7,TGTGCCAGCAGCCCACAACGGGGGGCGGGTTACGAGCAGTACTTC,CASSPQRGAGYEQYF
TRBV4-3,few,.,TRBJ1-4,TGCGCCAGCAGCCAGGCGGTCTTCGGCATTAAAGAAAAACTGTTTTTT,CASSQAVFGIKEKLFF
TRBV18,.,.,TRBJ2-3,TGTGCCAGCTCACTTGTCACATCAGGCACAGATACGCAGTATTTT,CASSLVTSGTDTQYF
TRBV19,.,.,TRBJ2-5,TGTGCCAGTAGTATGAGGGCAGAGCAAGAGACCCAGTACTTC,CASSMRAEQETQYF
TRBV19,.,.,TRBJ2-6,TGTGCCAGTAGTCTCTTCGGTGACAGCTCTGGGGCCAACGTCCTGACTTTC,CASSLFGDSSGANVLTF
TRBV30,few,.,TRBJ2-3,TGTGCCTGGAGTGTAGGGGGTAGCACAGATACGCAGTATTTT,CAWSVGGSTDTQYF
TRBV28,few,TRBD1,TRBJ1-1,TGTGCCAGCAGGCCCGGACAGGGGACTGAAGCTTTCTTT,CASRPGQGTEAFF
TRBV7-7,few,.,TRBJ2-1,TGTGCTAGCAGCTTATCGGGAGCTTCCTACAATGAGCAGTTCTTC,CASSLSGASYNEQFF
TRBV4-3,.,.,TRBJ1-3,TGCGCCAGCAGCCTAGGGGTGAACTCTGGAAACACCATATATTTT,CASSLGVNSGNTIYF
TRBV7-2,.,.,TRBJ1-1,TGTGCCAGCAGCCCAGACCAGGGAACTGAAGCTTTCTTT,CASSPDQGTEAFF
TRBV6-1,.,.,TRBJ2-3,TGTGCCAGCTCCTCCCCCCAGCGGGGCACAGATACGCAGTATTTT,CASSSPQRGTDTQYF
TRBV29-1,few,TRBD1,TRBJ2-7,TGCAGCGCCGGAGGAGGGAGGACAGGGGGCTACGAGCAGTACTTC,CSAGGGRTGGYEQYF
TRBV5-1,.,.,TRBJ2-7,TGCGCCAGCAGCTTGGCCTGGGGGCAGGGGTCCCTTTACGAGCAGTACTTC,CASSLAWGQGSLYEQYF
TRBV18,.,.,TRBJ2-5,TGTGCCAGCTCACCCCCAGCGGAGCCCCCGTACTTC,CASSPPAEPPYF
TRBV28,few,.,TRBJ2-3,TGTGCCAGCAGTGGGGACTGGGGGTCGACGCAGTATTTT,CASSGDWGSTQYF
TRBV18,.,.,TRBJ2-7,TGTGCCAGCTCACCAGGGGCCCACTCCTACGAGCAGTACTTC,CASSPGAHSYEQYF
TRBV14,.,.,TRBJ2-3,TGTGCCAGCAACTTAGGGGCAGATACGCAGTATTTT,CASNLGADTQYF
TRBV27,few,.,TRBJ2-7,TGTGCCAGCAGTTTATTTGGTCAGGGCCTCCCCTCCGAGCAGTACTTC,CASSLFGQGLPSEQYF
TRBV4-3,many,.,TRBJ2-7,TGCGCCAGCAGCCAAGATACGGGGTACTACGAGCAGTACTTC,CASSQDTGYYEQYF
TRBV30,few,TRBD1,TRBJ2-7,TGTGCCTGGAGTAAGGGACAGAGGAGAGAGCAGTACTTC,CAWSKGQRREQYF
TRBV30,few,TRBD1,TRBJ2-7,TGTGCCTGGAGTGCGGGACAGGGTAAAGGGGAGCAGTACTTC,CAWSAGQGKGEQYF